The 19 T cell receptor beta chains given below trace back to one sample, sequenced in a study of T cells in Graves' hyperthyroidism and ophthalmopathy. There were TCR beta CDR3 regions amplified from RNA transcripts. The HTBI set primed first-round TCR CDR3 RT-PCR. TCRdb ran MiXCR on the multiplex PCR reads and lists one entry per CDR3 protein. The data show roughly 350,000 distinct CDR3 sequences, with more than 14% seen just once and around 19% held by the top ten. What was sequenced was blood. These receptors were obtained from a woman in her 30s with Graves' ophthalmopathy.

The genes are TRBV20-1 and TRBJ2-5, with D perhaps matching TRBD2 (6 bases). The CDR3 runs to 11 residues. Looked up from germline, CDR1 is DFQATT and CDR2 is SNEGSKA (reference sequence). The V gene lost 6 bases and the J gene lost 5 bases, with 10 bases spanning the gap. CDR3 DNA sequence: TGCAGTGCCCGGGAGTTGGAGACCCAGTACTTC. As protein: CSARELETQYF.

This clonotype has at least ten counts. V and J are TRBV18 and TRBJ2-7, with 12 bases that match TRBD2. In germline, CDR1 is KGHSH, CDR2 LQKENI. J was trimmed by 2 bases and V by 4 bases; bases with no gene match: 3. This CDR3 is 15 amino acids long. The CDR3 region has the DNA TGTGCCAGCTCACGGACTAGCGGGGCGCCCTACGAGCAGTACTTC. Translated, it gives CASSRTSGAPYEQYF.

This clonotype showed up many times. The chain couples TRBV30 to TRBJ2-1; 7 bases line up with TRBD2. The CDR3 runs 16 residues. V dropped 3 bases and J dropped 7; count of bases not matched to a gene: 15. Germline V gene lookup returns CDR1 GTSNPN and CDR2 SVGIG (reference sequence). The CDR3 coding sequence is TGTGCCTGGAGCATAAGCGGGTGGGAGGGTATGAATGAGCAGTTCTTC. Amino acid sequence: CAWSISGWEGMNEQFF.

The gene calls are TRBV29-1 and TRBJ1-2, with D hard to call. The V gene lost 6 bases and the J gene lost 6 bases, with 14 bases spanning the gap. Germline V CDR1 and CDR2: SQVTM, ANQGSEA. The CDR3 is 12 amino acids. Here the CDR3 DNA reads TGCAGCGTGAAAGGACGGGAAAATGGCTACACCTTC. Translating gives CSVKGRENGYTF.

This clonotype was recorded at least ten times. This chain joins TRBV11-3 and TRBJ2-7, with 9 bases matching TRBD1. V was clipped by 8 bases and J by 5 bases; unmatched bases: 7. Per the germline V gene, CDR1 is SGHNT and CDR2 is YENEEA. This CDR3 has 13 residues. CDR3: CASRRQGGNEQYF. Here the CDR3 DNA reads TGTGCCAGCCGAAGACAGGGGGGCAACGAGCAGTACTTC.

This clonotype was seen at least ten times. The chain uses TRBV7-6 and TRBJ2-1; TRBD2 is a possible D gene (5 bases). The CDR3 runs 17 residues. With 5 bases removed from V and 0 bases from J, the gap between germline ends came to 17 bases. Germline CDR1 and CDR2: SGHVS and FNYEAQ. The CDR3 here is CASSAILGLSSYNEQFF. As DNA, the CDR3 is TGTGCCAGCAGCGCCATACTAGGGCTGAGCTCCTACAATGAGCAGTTCTTC.

The sample holds many counts of this clonotype. V gene TRBV2 combines with J gene TRBJ2-2; TRBD1 aligns across 7 bases. The germline V gene encodes CDR1 SNHLY and CDR2 FYNNEI. The CDR3 consists of 14 residues. The V gene end was trimmed by 8 bases and the J gene end by 4 bases; junction bases not matched to a gene: 7. This CDR3 is CASEKDRSTGELFF. As DNA, the CDR3 is TGTGCCAGCGAGAAGGACAGGTCCACCGGGGAGCTGTTTTTT.

This clonotype was recorded many times. This chain links TRBV3-1 with TRBJ2-3; D is unresolved. Germline V gene lookup returns CDR1 LGHDT and CDR2 YNNKEL (reference sequence). The V end lost 1 base, the J end lost 4 bases, and 9 bases lay between the germline ends. The CDR3 length is 14 residues. DNA for the CDR3: TGTGCCAGCAGCCAAGTATCCCGCCCAGATACGCAGTATTTT. Residues: CASSQVSRPDTQYF.

This clonotype was detected many times. V gene TRBV7-9 combines with J gene TRBJ2-1; D is unclear. CDR1 and CDR2 from the germline V gene are SEHNR and FQNEAQ (reference sequence). The CDR3 runs 13 residues. V was clipped by 2 bases and J by 6 bases, with 8 bases between them. The CDR3 reads CASSLSWGNEQFF. The CDR3 DNA follows: TGTGCCAGCAGCTTATCCTGGGGCAATGAGCAGTTCTTC.

This clonotype has at least ten counts. The CDR3 sequence: CASRGGGMNTEAFF. CDR3 sequence (DNA): TGTGCCAGCAGGGGGGGGGGTATGAACACTGAAGCTTTCTTT. The chain is built from TRBV28 and TRBJ1-1; D possibly corresponds to TRBD1 (5 bases). Per the germline V gene, CDR1 is MDHEN and CDR2 is SYDVKM. The V end was cut by 6 bases, the J end by 0 bases, with 11 bases between. The CDR3 is made up of 14 amino acids.

The sample holds many counts of this clonotype. This chain links TRBV11-3 with TRBJ1-1; 7 nucleotides match TRBD1. CDR1 and CDR2 (germline): SGHNT, YENEEA. This CDR3 spans 14 amino acids. With 0 bases clipped from V and 4 bases from J, the junction kept 2 bases outside the gene matches. Here the CDR3 reads CASSLEAGGTEAFF. The CDR3 coding sequence is TGTGCCAGCAGCTTAGAGGCAGGGGGCACTGAAGCTTTCTTT.

This sequence joins TRBV7-2 and TRBJ2-5, with D perhaps TRBD1 (6 bases). V lost 1 base and J 3 bases, leaving 9 bases between the germline ends. This CDR3 is 14 amino acids long. Per the germline V gene, CDR1 is SGHTA and CDR2 is FQGNSA. CDR3 coding DNA: TGTGCCAGCAGCTTAGTGTCAGGGGAAGAGACCCAGTACTTC. This codes for CASSLVSGEETQYF.

This clonotype showed up many times. The chain has TRBV20-1 and TRBJ2-1; possible D gene TRBD2, 7 bases. CDR1 and CDR2 from the germline V gene are DFQATT and SNEGSKA (reference sequence). This CDR3 comprises 16 residues. Trimming shortened V by 1 base and J by 0 bases, and 13 bases separated the two germline ends. CDR3 sequence (DNA): TGCAGTGCTAGAGCCGCGGGGGCTCCCTCCTACAATGAGCAGTTCTTC. It codes for CSARAAGAPSYNEQFF.

V and J are TRBV9 and TRBJ1-4, with TRBD1 as a possible D gene (6 bases). Germline CDR1 reads SGDLS; CDR2 reads YYNGEE. CDR3 length: 15 amino acids. The germline V and J ends were trimmed by 4 bases and 8 bases, with 18 bases remaining between them. The CDR3 loop is CASSKTEGGAEKLFF. The DNA for the CDR3 is TGTGCCAGCAGCAAGACGGAGGGGGGTGCGGAAAAACTGTTTTTT.

In its sample, this clonotype was seen many times. The gene calls are TRBV2 and TRBJ1-4, with D perhaps matching TRBD1 (6 bases). This CDR3 is 14 amino acids long. Germline V gene data show CDR1 as SNHLY and CDR2 as FYNNEI. The V end lost 6 bases, the J end lost 6 bases, and 14 bases lay between the germline ends. The DNA for the CDR3 is TGTGCCAGCAGGGGCAGGGGAGGGGATGAAAAACTGTTTTTT. This codes for CASRGRGGDEKLFF.

The chain links TRBV5-5 to TRBJ2-2; D gene ambiguous. Germline CDR1 and CDR2: SGHKS and YYEKEE (reference sequence). This CDR3 comprises 13 residues. The V end was cut by 5 bases, the J end by 5 bases, with 10 bases between. The CDR3 bases are TGTGCCAGCAGTTACTTTTCGACCGGGGAGCTGTTTTTT. As protein: CASSYFSTGELFF.

On this clonotype: No conserved phenylalanine or tryptophan is present at the end of the CDR3, so a read error is the likely explanation. This rearrangement joins TRBV29-1 to TRBJ2-5; no clear D. The germline V gene encodes CDR1 SQVTM and CDR2 ANQGSEA. The CDR3 extends over 13 amino acids. The germline V and J ends were trimmed by 6 bases and 6 bases, with 17 bases remaining between them. The CDR3 region is CSVQRWGGKTQYS. DNA for the CDR3: TGCAGCGTCCAAAGGTGGGGTGGGAAGACCCAGTACTCC.

V and J are TRBV7-6 and TRBJ2-5, with TRBD2 as a possible D gene (6 bases). The CDR3 is 15 amino acids. Trimming took off 4 bases at V and 1 base at J, with 13 bases between the two ends. Germline V lookup: CDR1 SGHVS, CDR2 FNYEAQ. The CDR3 protein is CASSSRSRGQETQYF. The CDR3 DNA reads as TGTGCCAGCAGCTCCCGGTCGCGGGGCCAAGAGACCCAGTACTTC. Using reference TRBV7-6 and TRBJ2-5 for the parts outside the CDR3, the full variable domain is GAGVSQSPRYKVTKRGQDVALRCDPISGHVSLYWYRQALGQGPEFLTYFNYEAQQDKSGLPNDRFSAERPEGSISTLTIQRTEQRDSAMYRCASSSRSRGQETQYFGPGTRLLVL.

In this sample, this clonotype turned up many times. The gene calls are TRBV2 and TRBJ1-1, with D unclear. This CDR3 comprises 11 residues. Trimming shortened V by 7 bases and J by 3 bases, and 6 bases separated the two germline ends. Germline loops: CDR1 SNHLY, CDR2 FYNNEI. DNA for the CDR3: TGTGCCAGCATTGAGTACACTGAAGCTTTCTTT. Translating it yields CASIEYTEAFF.